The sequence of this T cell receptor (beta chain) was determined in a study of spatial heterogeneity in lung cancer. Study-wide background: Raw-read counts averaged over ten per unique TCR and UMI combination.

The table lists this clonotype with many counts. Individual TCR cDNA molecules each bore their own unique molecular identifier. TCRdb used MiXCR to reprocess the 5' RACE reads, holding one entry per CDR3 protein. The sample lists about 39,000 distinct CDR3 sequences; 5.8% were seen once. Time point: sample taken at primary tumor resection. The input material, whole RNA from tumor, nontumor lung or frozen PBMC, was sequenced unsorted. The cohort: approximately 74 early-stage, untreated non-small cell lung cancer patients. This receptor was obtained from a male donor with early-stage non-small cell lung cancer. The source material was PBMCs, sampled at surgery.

In DNA, the CDR3 is TGTGCCAGCAGCTGGGGCGGAGGGGCAAGCAATCAGCCCCAGCATTTT. Its translation is CASSWGGGASNQPQHF. The V call is TRBV5-5, the J call TRBJ1-5; D is possibly TRBD1 (5 bases). The CDR3 consists of 16 residues. Deletions cut 3 bases from V and 1 base from J, with 14 bases between. Germline V gene data show CDR1 as SGHKS and CDR2 as YYEKEE (reference sequence).